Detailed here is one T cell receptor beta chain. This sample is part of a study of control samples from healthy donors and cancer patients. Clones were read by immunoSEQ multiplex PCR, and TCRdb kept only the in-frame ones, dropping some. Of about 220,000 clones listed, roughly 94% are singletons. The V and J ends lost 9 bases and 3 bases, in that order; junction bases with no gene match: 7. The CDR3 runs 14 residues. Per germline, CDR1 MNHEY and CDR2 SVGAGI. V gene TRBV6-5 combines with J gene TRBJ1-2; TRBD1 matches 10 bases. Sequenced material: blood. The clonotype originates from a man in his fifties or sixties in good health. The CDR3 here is CASIWTGGDYGYTF. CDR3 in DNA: TGTGCCAGTATATGGACAGGGGGAGACTATGGCTACACCTTC.